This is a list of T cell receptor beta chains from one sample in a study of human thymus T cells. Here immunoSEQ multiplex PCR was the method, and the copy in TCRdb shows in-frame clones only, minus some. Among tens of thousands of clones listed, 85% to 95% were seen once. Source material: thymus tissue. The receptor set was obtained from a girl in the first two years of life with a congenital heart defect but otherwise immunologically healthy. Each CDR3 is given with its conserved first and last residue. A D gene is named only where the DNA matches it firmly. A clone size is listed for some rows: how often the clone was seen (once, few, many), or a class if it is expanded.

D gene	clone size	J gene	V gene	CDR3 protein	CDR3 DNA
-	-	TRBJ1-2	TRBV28	CASRGEGGRNYGYTF	TGTGCCAGCAGGGGCGAGGGGGGTAGGAACTATGGCTACACCTTC
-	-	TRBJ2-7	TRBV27	CASSLGPFYEQYF	TGTGCCAGCAGTTTAGGGCCTTTTTACGAGCAGTACTTC
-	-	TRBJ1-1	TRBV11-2	CASSFRDYSFEAFF	TGTGCCAGCAGCTTTAGGGACTACAGTTTTGAAGCTTTCTTT
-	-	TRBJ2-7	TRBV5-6	CATTTRTAGYEQYF	TGTGCCACCACGACTAGGACAGCTGGATACGAGCAGTACTTC
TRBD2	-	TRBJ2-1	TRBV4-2	CASSPRRQREGNEQFF	TGTGCCAGCAGCCCGCGGAGGCAGCGGGAGGGCAATGAGCAGTTCTTC
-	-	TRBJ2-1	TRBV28	CAIKEGPNEQFF	TGTGCCATCAAGGAGGGTCCCAATGAGCAGTTCTTC
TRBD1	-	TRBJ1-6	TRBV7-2	CASSPGQNSPLHF	TGTGCCAGCAGCCCGGGACAGAATTCACCCCTCCACTTT
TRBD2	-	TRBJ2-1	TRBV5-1	CASSFSGRSDDEQFF	TGCGCCAGCAGCTTTAGCGGGAGATCAGACGATGAGCAGTTCTTC
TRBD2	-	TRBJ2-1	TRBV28	CASSISGRGYNEQFF	TGTGCCAGCAGCATTAGCGGGAGGGGGTACAATGAGCAGTTCTTC
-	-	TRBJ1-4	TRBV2	CASSEWERFNEKLFF	TGTGCCAGCAGTGAATGGGAAAGGTTTAATGAAAAACTGTTTTTT
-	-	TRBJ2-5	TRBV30	CAWREIRTTQETQYF	TGTGCCTGGAGGGAGATTAGGACCACGCAAGAGACCCAGTACTTC
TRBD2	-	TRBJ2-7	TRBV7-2	CASSLGNSGGPHYEQYF	TGTGCCAGCAGCTTAGGGAATAGCGGGGGCCCTCACTACGAGCAGTACTTC
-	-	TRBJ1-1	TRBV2	CASREGVSGWETEAFF	TGTGCCAGCAGAGAGGGCGTGTCGGGATGGGAAACTGAAGCTTTCTTT
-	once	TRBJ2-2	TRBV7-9	CASSFLDGELFF	TGTGCCAGCAGCTTCCTGGATGGGGAGCTGTTTTTT
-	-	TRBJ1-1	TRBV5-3	CARSLTANTEAFF	TGTGCCAGAAGCTTGACAGCGAACACTGAAGCTTTCTTT
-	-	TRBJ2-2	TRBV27	CASSLRGGELFF	TGTGCCAGCAGCCTCAGGGGCGGGGAGCTGTTTTTT
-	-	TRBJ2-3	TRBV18	CASSPGERESTDTQYF	TGTGCCAGCTCACCCGGCGAACGGGAGAGCACAGATACGCAGTATTTT
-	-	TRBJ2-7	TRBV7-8	CASSLGQGISYEQYF	TGTGCCAGCAGCTTAGGGCAGGGTATATCCTACGAGCAGTACTTC
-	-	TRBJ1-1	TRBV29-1	CSVERGGSDTEAFF	TGCAGCGTTGAACGGGGGGGCTCGGACACTGAAGCTTTCTTT
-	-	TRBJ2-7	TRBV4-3	CASSQDKGPCSYEQYF	TGCGCCAGCAGCCAAGATAAGGGCCCATGCTCCTACGAGCAGTACTTC
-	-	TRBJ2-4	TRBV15	CATSRDRVGRGGDF	TGTGCCACCAGCAGAGATCGTGTCGGAAGGGGCGGGGACTTC
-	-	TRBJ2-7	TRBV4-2	CASSQVRDTLSYEQYF	TGTGCCAGCAGCCAAGTCAGGGACACGCTATCTTACGAGCAGTACTTC